This TCR beta chain was sequenced for a study of blood T cell repertoires in COVID-19. The CDR3 length is 15 residues. CDR1 SGHVS and CDR2 FNYEAQ come from the germline V gene. Trimming stripped 5 bases from V and 1 base from J, with 12 bases between. Original processing methods: From reference gene primer amplification, estimates of nucleated cell counts were derived. The assay was immunoSEQ multiplex PCR, and TCRdb's table has in-frame clones only and misses some. The V and J calls and clone size come from that table; D and trimming were worked out from the DNA. The sample lists 50,000 to 75,000 clones, around 82% occurring once.

Sequenced material: peripheral blood. This chain uses TRBV7-6 with TRBJ2-1; D may be TRBD2 (6 bases). The receptor was derived from a man aged 60 to 75 with acute or convalescent COVID-19. CDR3 sequence reads: CASSGRRESYNEQFF. CDR3 nucleotide sequence: TGTGCCAGCAGCGGAAGGCGGGAATCCTACAATGAGCAGTTCTTC.